This TCR beta chain was found in a study of cytomegalovirus exposure and HLA in healthy donors. The PCR made use of 60 Vbeta and 13 Jbeta primers. Profiling relied on immunoSEQ multiplex PCR, and the TCRdb table lists in-frame clones only, not all of them. The sample table includes around 50,000 clones. Trimming cost V 9 bases and J 2 bases; bases outside gene matches: 10. The CDR3 spans 15 residues. The germline V gene has CDR1 MGHRA and CDR2 YSYEKL. The chain is built from TRBV4-1 and TRBJ2-5; 9 nucleotides align to TRBD2. This receptor was obtained from a woman aged 40-49 years in good health and CMV-seronegative. The specimen sequenced was PBMCs. The CDR3 DNA is TGCGCCAGTGGGGAAGCGGGGGGATTTCAAGAGACCCAGTACTTC. Translated, it gives CASGEAGGFQETQYF.